This T cell receptor beta chain was sequenced for a study of T cells in Graves' hyperthyroidism and ophthalmopathy. This CDR3 has 16 amino acids. J gave up 2 bases and V 1 base, and 4 bases lay outside the gene matches. Germline V gene lookup returns CDR1 SGHTA and CDR2 FQGNSA. This clonotype was seen ten or more times. Its antigen is undetermined. Amplification of TCR beta CDR3 regions was performed using RNA transcripts as template. In the first-round RT-PCR of the TCR CDR3, the HTBI primer set was used. TCRdb passed the multiplex PCR reads through MiXCR, listing each CDR3 protein once. The sample lists about 740,000 distinct CDR3 sequences, 14% occurring once. Points from the study as a whole: Expanded thyroid clonotypes (above 0.001) were mostly also found in blood.

It was considered stable Graves' hyperthyroidism when ophthalmopathy did not progress within 18 months. The PBMCs studied were ones that came from around 10 ml fresh peripheral blood. This sequence originates from a woman younger than 35 with Graves' hyperthyroidism. The V gene is TRBV7-2, the J gene TRBJ2-3; 9 bases match TRBD2. Sequencing was performed on blood. The CDR3 nucleotides read TGTGCCAGCAGCTTAGGGTCTAGCGGGACCACAGATACGCAGTATTTT. The encoded protein is CASSLGSSGTTDTQYF.